Below are 21 T cell receptor beta chains sequenced from a single sample in a study of persistence of HIV-infected CD4 T cells. Their recognized antigens are unknown. Cells were stimulated nonspecifically with anti-CD3/anti-CD28 magnetic beads. Sorting of responding CD4+ T cells relied on upregulated CD40 ligand together with CD69. This was the immunoSEQ version 4 assay in survey mode. TCRdb keeps only in-frame clones here, not all; method: immunoSEQ multiplex PCR. The table shows 40,000 to 45,000 clones, with around 90% occurring only once. Source: CD4+ T cells sorted from PBMCs after approximately 20-hour stimulation, taken from a patient who received antiretroviral therapy. The receptors come from an adult man with HIV who was CMV-seropositive.

The CDR3 DNA is TGTGCCAGCTCACCACTCCATCGTCAACAGGGGGGCCAGAACACTGAAGCTTTCTTT. Amino acids: CASSPLHRQQGGQNTEAFF. The chain links TRBV18 to TRBJ1-1, with TRBD1 matching 8 bases. There are 19 residues in the CDR3. CDR1 and CDR2 (germline): KGHSH, LQKENI. V was clipped by 1 base and J by 1 base; unmatched bases: 14.

CDR3: CASSLHSLSTDTQYF. DNA of the CDR3: TGTGCCAGCAGTTTGCACTCCCTGAGCACAGATACGCAGTATTTT. The V gene is TRBV27, the J gene TRBJ2-3; D is unclear. Trimming removed 3 bases at V and 0 bases at J, with 10 bases between. CDR1 and CDR2 (germline): MNHEY, SMNVEV (reference sequence). The CDR3 has 15 residues.

The V and J genes are TRBV30 and TRBJ1-1; D is uncertain. Germline CDR1 reads GTSNPN; CDR2 reads SVGIG (reference sequence). The CDR3 totals 14 residues. Trimming stripped 2 bases from V and 0 bases from J, with 10 bases between. This CDR3 is CAWSPDVMNTEAFF. The CDR3 DNA reads as TGTGCCTGGAGTCCTGATGTGATGAACACTGAAGCTTTCTTT.

The chain is built from TRBV19 and TRBJ1-4, with no clear D. Deletions cut 1 base from V and 8 bases from J, with 2 bases between. CDR1 is LNHDA, CDR2 SQIVND, per germline (reference sequence). The CDR3 has 11 residues. The DNA for the CDR3 is TGTGCCAGTAGTATAGCGGAAAAACTGTTTTTT. Protein sequence: CASSIAEKLFF.

This sequence joins TRBV2 and TRBJ1-2, with D maybe TRBD1 (5 bases). Deletions cut 5 bases from V and 4 bases from J, with 14 bases between. In germline, CDR1 is SNHLY, CDR2 FYNNEI. The CDR3 runs to 14 residues. The CDR3 here is CASSQTATAYGYTF. The CDR3 DNA reads as TGTGCCAGCAGTCAGACAGCGACGGCCTATGGCTACACCTTC. The full variable domain, completed using reference TRBV2 and TRBJ1-2, is EPEVTQTPSHQVTQMGQEVILRCVPISNHLYFYWYRQILGQKVEFLVSFYNNEISEKSEIFDDQFSVERPDGSNFTLKIRSTKLEDSAMYFCASSQTATAYGYTFGSGTRLTVV.

CDR3 region: CASSESDRSGNQPQHF. The CDR3 region has the DNA TGTGCCAGCAGTGAGTCGGATAGGTCGGGCAATCAGCCCCAGCATTTT. The chain is built from TRBV25-1 and TRBJ1-5; D uncertain. Germline lookup yields CDR1 MGHDK and CDR2 SYGVNS. With 3 bases removed from V and 2 bases from J, the gap between germline ends came to 14 bases. The CDR3 runs 16 residues.

The V call is TRBV5-1, the J call TRBJ1-1; no clear D gene. Germline V lookup: CDR1 SGHRS, CDR2 YFSETQ. This CDR3 comprises 12 residues. Trimming took 3 bases from V and 1 from J, leaving 4 bases between them. The CDR3 spells CASSSGNTEAFF. CDR3 nucleotides: TGCGCCAGCAGCTCGGGGAACACTGAAGCTTTCTTT.

The table lists this clone with a count of one. V usage is TRBV28 and J usage is TRBJ1-2; D possibly corresponds to TRBD1 (6 bases). This CDR3 has 15 residues. Germline CDR1 and CDR2: MDHEN and SYDVKM. The ends were cut back, 6 bases at V and 6 bases at J, with 20 bases in the middle. The CDR3 sequence: CASSVPLGGYNGYTF. The CDR3 DNA reads TGTGCCAGCAGCGTCCCCTTAGGGGGGTACAATGGCTACACCTTC.

CDR3 residues: CASSFLSGEKLFF. The CDR3 DNA sequence: TGCGCCAGCAGCTTCCTCTCGGGAGAAAAACTGTTTTTT. This chain connects TRBV5-1 to TRBJ1-4; D is undetermined. The CDR3 has 13 residues. Per germline, CDR1 SGHRS and CDR2 YFSETQ. The germline V and J ends were trimmed by 2 bases and 8 bases, with 10 bases remaining between them.

The chain combines TRBV2 with TRBJ2-7, with 13 bases lining up with TRBD2. The V and J ends lost 10 bases and 5 bases, in that order; junction bases with no gene match: 11. Germline V gene lookup returns CDR1 SNHLY and CDR2 FYNNEI. The CDR3 consists of 15 residues. Written as DNA, the CDR3 is TGTGCCACCGACCTACCGGGACTAGCGGGGAACGAGCAGTACTTC. Protein sequence: CATDLPGLAGNEQYF.

The table lists this clone with a count of one. The chain is built from TRBV4-1 and TRBJ1-4; weak D call: TRBD1 (5 bases). Germline V gene sequence: CDR1 MGHRA, CDR2 YSYEKL. The CDR3 runs to 16 residues. V was cut by 0 bases and J by 8 bases, with 16 bases left in between. CDR3 protein: CASSQDRQAGGEKLFF. DNA of the CDR3: TGCGCCAGCAGCCAAGATCGGCAGGCCGGGGGAGAAAAACTGTTTTTT.

This sequence joins TRBV18 and TRBJ2-1; no firm D call. Per germline, CDR1 KGHSH and CDR2 LQKENI. This CDR3 comprises 17 residues. V was clipped by 0 bases and J by 2 bases, with 14 bases between them. This chain's CDR3 is CASSPPRTALPYNEQFF. In nucleotides, the CDR3 is TGTGCCAGCTCACCACCCCGGACGGCGCTCCCCTACAATGAGCAGTTCTTC.

The chain joins TRBV3-1 (or the pseudogene TRBV3-2) to TRBJ1-4; weak D call: TRBD1 (5 bases). The germline CDR1 and CDR2 sequences are LGHDT and YNNKEL (reference sequence). V lost 4 bases and J lost 4, with 16 bases in between. The CDR3 totals 16 residues. The CDR3, as DNA: TGTGCCAGCAGCCCCTCTCGGGGGGTTGTTAATGAAAAACTGTTTTTT. It yields the protein CASSPSRGVVNEKLFF.

V usage is TRBV5-4 and J usage is TRBJ1-1, with 7 bases matching TRBD1. J gave up 2 bases and V 2 bases, and 6 bases lay outside the gene matches. Germline values: CDR1 SGHNT, CDR2 YYREEE (reference sequence). The CDR3 is 15 residues long. The CDR3 DNA sequence: TGTGCCAGCAGCTTCGGGGGGACAGCCAACACTGAAGCTTTCTTT. Its protein is CASSFGGTANTEAFF.

The chain recombines TRBV5-1 with TRBJ1-1; D is unresolved. Trimming shortened V by 4 bases and J by 0 bases, and 19 bases separated the two germline ends. CDR3 length: 17 residues. Per the germline V gene, CDR1 is SGHRS and CDR2 is YFSETQ. The CDR3 region has the DNA TGCGCCAGCAGCCTACCGTCGCGGCAGACCTTGAACACTGAAGCTTTCTTT. Translating it yields CASSLPSRQTLNTEAFF.

The V gene is TRBV28, the J gene TRBJ1-1; weak D call: TRBD1 (6 bases). Germline CDR1 and CDR2: MDHEN and SYDVKM. The CDR3 is 17 amino acids. V was trimmed by 6 bases and J by 0 bases, leaving 20 bases between them. The CDR3 is CASSPPGGGLMNTEAFF. For the CDR3, the DNA is TGTGCCAGCAGCCCCCCGGGGGGGGGCCTCATGAACACTGAAGCTTTCTTT.

This clone was seen a few times. The chain combines TRBV4-2 with TRBJ2-2; D not resolved. The CDR3 consists of 13 residues. CDR1 is LGHNA, CDR2 YNFKEQ, per germline. Trimming took off 2 bases at V and 8 bases at J, with 9 bases between the two ends. In nucleotides, the CDR3 is TGTGCCAGCAGCCAACCGGATAGAGGGGAGCTGTTTTTT. Amino acids: CASSQPDRGELFF.

CDR3 DNA sequence: TGTGCCAGCAGCGTAAGGCCGTCCTATAATTCACCCCTCCACTTT. Translating it yields CASSVRPSYNSPLHF. V usage is TRBV9 and J usage is TRBJ1-6; no clear D gene. The CDR3 has 15 amino acids. With 1 base removed from V and 1 base from J, the gap between germline ends came to 6 bases. The germline CDR1 and CDR2 sequences are SGDLS and YYNGEE.

J is TRBJ1-5 and V is TRBV7-2, with D possibly being TRBD1 (5 bases). Germline CDR1 is SGHTA and CDR2 is FQGNSA. CDR3 length equals 14 residues. V gave up 0 bases and J gave up 6 bases, with 9 bases separating them. The CDR3 DNA sequence: TGTGCCAGCAGCTTAGCGTACACAGGTCAGCCCCAGCATTTT. This codes for CASSLAYTGQPQHF.

The chain links TRBV7-2 to TRBJ2-7; 13 bases match TRBD2. Per the germline V gene, CDR1 is SGHTA and CDR2 is FQGNSA. With V trimmed by 5 bases and J by 4 bases, 5 bases remained unmatched. CDR3 length: 15 amino acids. The chain's CDR3 is CASSPRTSGGYEQYF. The CDR3 bases are TGTGCCAGCAGCCCGAGGACTAGCGGGGGTTACGAGCAGTACTTC. The variable domain in full, with the rest retrieved from reference TRBV7-2 and TRBJ2-7, is GAGVSQSPSNKVTEKGKDVELRCDPISGHTALYWYRQSLGQGLEFLIYFQGNSAPDKSGLPSDRFSAERTGGSVSTLTIQRTQQEDSAVYLCASSPRTSGGYEQYFGPGTRLTVT.

The chain links TRBV6-5 to TRBJ2-6; D is undetermined. In germline, CDR1 is MNHEY, CDR2 SVGAGI. Trimming took off 6 bases at V and 0 bases at J, with 6 bases between the two ends. The CDR3 runs 14 residues. Here the CDR3 DNA reads TGTGCCAGCAGGACGCCCTCTGGGGCCAACGTCCTGACTTTC. This gives the protein CASRTPSGANVLTF.